The clone carrying this TCR beta chain has a single count. This specimen belongs to a study of PD-1 blockade in classical Hodgkin lymphoma. J lost 2 bases, V lost 3 bases, and 4 bases had no gene match. Per the germline V gene, CDR1 is SGHNT and CDR2 is YYREEE (reference sequence). The CDR3 runs 14 residues. The sample's time point: cycle 4 day 1 (C4D1), after five to seven weeks of nivolumab. Relapse was seen in all patients after autologous stem cell transplantation, and brentuximab vedotin exposure was variable. TCRdb's table, derived via immunoSEQ multiplex PCR, lists solely in-frame clones and lacks some. The repertoire holds some 21,000 clones, roughly 71% seen once, with less than 20% in the top ten.

The source was peripheral blood mononuclear cells (PBMCs), collected before the fourth cycle of nivolumab. The V gene is TRBV5-4, the J gene TRBJ1-1, with 7 bases identical to TRBD1. The clonotype comes from a human donor with classical Hodgkin lymphoma. The CDR3 DNA reads TGTGCCAGCAGCTCGGGACAGAGAAACACTGAAGCTTTCTTT. Translated, it gives CASSSGQRNTEAFF. The full variable domain, completed using reference TRBV5-4 and TRBJ1-1, is ETGVTQSPTHLIKTRGQQVTLRCSSQSGHNTVSWYQQALGQGPQFIFQYYREEENGRGNFPPRFSGLQFPNYSSELNVNALELDDSALYLCASSSGQRNTEAFFGQGTRLTVV.